The source of this T cell receptor (beta chain) is a study of T cells expressing NK-cell markers. Study in general: Sorted CD3+CD56+NKG2C+, CD3+CD56+NKG2C- and CD3+CD56-NKG2C+ T cells provided the TCR beta repertoires. Serological testing identified seven of the eight sequenced donors as HCMV-seropositive and one as seronegative. Broader study findings: The same clonotypes also predominated in the CD3+CD56-NKG2C+ fraction of several donors. Clones of NKG2C+ T cells that had expanded were of unclear HCMV specificity.

Each CDR3 protein gets one entry in TCRdb, which reprocessed the 5' RACE reads and gives no DNA. The sample's table shows about 150,000 distinct CDR3 sequences. In regard to this clonotype: As yet, its antigen is unknown.

The germline CDR1 and CDR2 sequences are KGHDR and SFDVKD. The CDR3 sequence is 15 residues long. The chain has TRBV24-1 and TRBJ2-3; the TCRdb D gene call, TRBD1, has no DNA to confirm it. The sequencing sample was made of blood T cells: a sorted CD56 or NKG2C T cell subset, CD4+ or CD8+ T cells, or bulk PBMC T cells (not recorded which). The source of this sequence is a woman between 45 and 60 years old in good health. CDR3 residues: CATSAPGQGSDTQYF.